This T cell receptor beta chain was recovered during a study of T-cell memory formation after mild COVID-19. TCRdb re-analysed the 5' RACE reads in MiXCR, keeping a single row per CDR3 protein. The repertoire holds about 290,000 distinct CDR3 sequences, more than 15% seen once, with 22% in the top ten. The TCR originated in a man younger than 35 who had mild COVID-19 (a few samples of this study predate the infection). Cell type and time point are not known. Sample: PBMCs or a T cell subset sorted from them (not recorded which).

In DNA form, the CDR3 reads TGTGCCAGCAGCCCAGGACAGGGGGTATTCTACGAGCAGTACTTC. As protein: CASSPGQGVFYEQYF. The V and J genes are TRBV7-9 and TRBJ2-7; 10 bases fit TRBD1. The CDR3 spans 15 residues. CDR1 is SEHNR and CDR2 is FQNEAQ in the germline V gene (reference sequence). After removal of 5 bases from V and 3 bases from J, the junction contained 7 bases not matched to a gene.